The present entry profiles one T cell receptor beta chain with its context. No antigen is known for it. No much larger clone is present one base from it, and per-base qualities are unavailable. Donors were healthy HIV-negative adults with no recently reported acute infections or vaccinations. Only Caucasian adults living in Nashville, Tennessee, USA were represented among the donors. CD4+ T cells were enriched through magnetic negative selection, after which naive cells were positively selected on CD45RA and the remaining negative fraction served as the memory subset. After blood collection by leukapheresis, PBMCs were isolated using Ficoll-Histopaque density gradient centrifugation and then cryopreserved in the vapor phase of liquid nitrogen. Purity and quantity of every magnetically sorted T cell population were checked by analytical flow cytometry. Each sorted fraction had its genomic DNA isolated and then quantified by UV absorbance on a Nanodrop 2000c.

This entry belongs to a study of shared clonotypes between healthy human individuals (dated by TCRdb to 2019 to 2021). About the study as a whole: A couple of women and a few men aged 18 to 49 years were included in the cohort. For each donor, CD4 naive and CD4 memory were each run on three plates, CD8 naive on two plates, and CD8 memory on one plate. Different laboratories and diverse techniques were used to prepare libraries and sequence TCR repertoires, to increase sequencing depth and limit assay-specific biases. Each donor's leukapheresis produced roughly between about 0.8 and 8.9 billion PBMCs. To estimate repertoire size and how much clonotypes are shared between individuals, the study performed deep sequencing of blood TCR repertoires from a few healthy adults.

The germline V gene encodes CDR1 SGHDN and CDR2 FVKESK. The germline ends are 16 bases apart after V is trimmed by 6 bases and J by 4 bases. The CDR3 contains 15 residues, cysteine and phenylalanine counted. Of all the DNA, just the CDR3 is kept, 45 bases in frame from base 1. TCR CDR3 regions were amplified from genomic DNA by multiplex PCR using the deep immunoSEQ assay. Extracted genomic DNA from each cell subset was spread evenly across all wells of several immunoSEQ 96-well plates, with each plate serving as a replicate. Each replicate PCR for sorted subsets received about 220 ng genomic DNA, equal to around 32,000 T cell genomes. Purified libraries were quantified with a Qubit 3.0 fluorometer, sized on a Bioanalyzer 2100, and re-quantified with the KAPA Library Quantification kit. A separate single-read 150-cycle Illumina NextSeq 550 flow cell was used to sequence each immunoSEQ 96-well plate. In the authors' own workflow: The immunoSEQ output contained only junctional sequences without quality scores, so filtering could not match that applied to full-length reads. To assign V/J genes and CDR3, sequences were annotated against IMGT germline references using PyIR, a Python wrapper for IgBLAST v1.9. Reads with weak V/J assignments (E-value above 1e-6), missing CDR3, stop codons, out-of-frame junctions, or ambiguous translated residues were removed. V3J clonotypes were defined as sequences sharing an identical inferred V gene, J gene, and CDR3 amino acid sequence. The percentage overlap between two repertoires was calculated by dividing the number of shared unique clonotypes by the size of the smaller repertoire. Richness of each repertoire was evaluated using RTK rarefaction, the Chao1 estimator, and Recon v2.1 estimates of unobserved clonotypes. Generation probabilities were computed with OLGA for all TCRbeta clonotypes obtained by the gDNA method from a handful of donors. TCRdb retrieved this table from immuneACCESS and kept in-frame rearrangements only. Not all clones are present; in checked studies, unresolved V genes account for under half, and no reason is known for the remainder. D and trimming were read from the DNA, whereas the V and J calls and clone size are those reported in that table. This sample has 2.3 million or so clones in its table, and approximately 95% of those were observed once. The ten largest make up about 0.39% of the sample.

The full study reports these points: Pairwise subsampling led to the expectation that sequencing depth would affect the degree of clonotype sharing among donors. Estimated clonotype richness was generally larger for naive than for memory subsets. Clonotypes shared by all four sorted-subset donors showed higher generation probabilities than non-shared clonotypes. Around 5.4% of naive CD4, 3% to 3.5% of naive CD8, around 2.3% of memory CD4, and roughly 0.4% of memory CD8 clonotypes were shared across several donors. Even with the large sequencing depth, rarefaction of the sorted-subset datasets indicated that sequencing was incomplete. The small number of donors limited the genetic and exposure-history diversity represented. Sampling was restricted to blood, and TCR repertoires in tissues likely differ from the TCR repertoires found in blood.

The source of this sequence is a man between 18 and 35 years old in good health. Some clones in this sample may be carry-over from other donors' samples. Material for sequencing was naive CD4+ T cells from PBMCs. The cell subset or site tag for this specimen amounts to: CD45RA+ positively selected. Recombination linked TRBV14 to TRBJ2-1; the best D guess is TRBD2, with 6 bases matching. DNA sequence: TGTGCCAGCAGTCTTCTAGCGTCTATTTACAATGAGCAGTTCTTC. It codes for CASSLLASIYNEQFF.